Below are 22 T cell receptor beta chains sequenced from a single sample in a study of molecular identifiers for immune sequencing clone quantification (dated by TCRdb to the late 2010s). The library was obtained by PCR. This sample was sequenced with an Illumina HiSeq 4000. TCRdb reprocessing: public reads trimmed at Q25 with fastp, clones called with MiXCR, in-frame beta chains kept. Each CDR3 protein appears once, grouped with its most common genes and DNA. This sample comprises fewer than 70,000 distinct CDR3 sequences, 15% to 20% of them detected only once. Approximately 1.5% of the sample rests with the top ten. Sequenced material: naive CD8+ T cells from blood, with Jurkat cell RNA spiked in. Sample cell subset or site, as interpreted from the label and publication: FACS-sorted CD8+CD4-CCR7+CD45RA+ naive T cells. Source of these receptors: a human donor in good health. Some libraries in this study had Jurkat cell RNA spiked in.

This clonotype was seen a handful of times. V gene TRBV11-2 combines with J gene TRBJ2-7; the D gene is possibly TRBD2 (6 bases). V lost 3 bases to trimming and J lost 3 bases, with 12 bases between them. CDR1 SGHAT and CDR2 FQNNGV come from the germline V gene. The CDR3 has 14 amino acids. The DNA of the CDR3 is TGTGCCAGCAGCTTGGCCGGGAGTTTCTACGAGCAGTACTTC. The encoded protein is CASSLAGSFYEQYF.

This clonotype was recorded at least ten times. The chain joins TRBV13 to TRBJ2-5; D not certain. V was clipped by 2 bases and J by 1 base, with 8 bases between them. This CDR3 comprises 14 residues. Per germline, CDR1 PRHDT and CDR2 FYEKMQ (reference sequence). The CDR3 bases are TGTGCCAGCAGCTTACATGCGGCCCAAGAGACCCAGTACTTC. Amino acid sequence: CASSLHAAQETQYF.

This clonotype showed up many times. The CDR3 DNA reads TGTGCCATCAGTGAGTACCGGGACAACGAGCAGTACTTC. This gives the protein CAISEYRDNEQYF. This chain joins TRBV10-3 and TRBJ2-7; maybe TRBD1 (6 bases). Trimming took 1 base from V and 5 from J, leaving 9 bases between them. CDR1 and CDR2 (germline): ENHRY, SYGVKD. The CDR3 is 13 amino acids.

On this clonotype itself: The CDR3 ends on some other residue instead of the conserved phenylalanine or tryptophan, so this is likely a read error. In DNA, the CDR3 is TGTGCCAGCAGCTACCTGCAGGGGGCGGGCACTGAAGCTTTCCTT. Translation: CASSYLQGAGTEAFL. This chain uses TRBV7-9 with TRBJ1-1; TRBD1 matches 8 bases. The CDR3 consists of 15 residues. Germline V gene lookup returns CDR1 SEHNR and CDR2 FQNEAQ (reference sequence). Trimming took 4 bases from V and 4 from J; bases not matched to a gene: 8.

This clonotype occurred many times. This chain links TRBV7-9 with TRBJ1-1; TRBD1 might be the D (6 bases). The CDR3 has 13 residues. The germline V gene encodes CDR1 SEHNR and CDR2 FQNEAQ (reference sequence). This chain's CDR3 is CAGEGDADTEAFF. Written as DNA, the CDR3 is TGTGCGGGAGAGGGGGACGCGGACACTGAAGCTTTCTTT.

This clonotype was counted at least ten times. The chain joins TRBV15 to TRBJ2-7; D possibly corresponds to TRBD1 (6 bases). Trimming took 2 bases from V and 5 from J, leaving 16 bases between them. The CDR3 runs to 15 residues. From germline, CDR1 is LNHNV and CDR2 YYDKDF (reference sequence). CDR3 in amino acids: CATSRKSGQLHEQYF. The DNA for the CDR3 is TGTGCCACCAGCAGAAAAAGTGGACAGTTGCACGAGCAGTACTTC. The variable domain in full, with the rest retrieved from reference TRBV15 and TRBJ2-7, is DAMVIQNPRYQVTQFGKPVTLSCSQTLNHNVMYWYQQKSSQAPKLLFHYYDKDFNNEADTPDNFQSRRPNTSFCFLDIRSPGLGDTAMYLCATSRKSGQLHEQYFGPGTRLTVT.

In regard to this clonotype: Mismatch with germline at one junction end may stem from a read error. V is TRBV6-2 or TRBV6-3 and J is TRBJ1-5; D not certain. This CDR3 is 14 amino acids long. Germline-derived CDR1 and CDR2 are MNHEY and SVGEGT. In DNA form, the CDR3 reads TGTGCCAGCAGATCAGATTGTAGCAATCTGCCCCAGCATTTT. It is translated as CASRSDCSNLPQHF.

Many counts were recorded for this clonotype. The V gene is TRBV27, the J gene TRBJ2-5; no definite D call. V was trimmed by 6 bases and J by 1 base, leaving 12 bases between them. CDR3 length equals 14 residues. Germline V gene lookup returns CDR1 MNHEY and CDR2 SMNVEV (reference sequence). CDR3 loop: CASSQNQVQETQYF. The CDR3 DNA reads TGTGCCAGCAGCCAAAACCAGGTCCAAGAGACCCAGTACTTC.

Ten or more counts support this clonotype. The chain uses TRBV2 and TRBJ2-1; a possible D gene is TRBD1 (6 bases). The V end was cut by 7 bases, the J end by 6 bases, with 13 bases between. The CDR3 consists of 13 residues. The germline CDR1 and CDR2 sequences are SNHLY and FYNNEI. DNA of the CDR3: TGTGCCAGCAATCACAGGGCTCTCAATGAGCAGTTCTTC. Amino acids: CASNHRALNEQFF.

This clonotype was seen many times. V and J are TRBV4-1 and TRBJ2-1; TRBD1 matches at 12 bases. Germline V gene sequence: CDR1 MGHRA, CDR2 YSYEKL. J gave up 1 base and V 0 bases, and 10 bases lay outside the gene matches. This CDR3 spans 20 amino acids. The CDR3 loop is CASSQDQGTGGSKSYNEQFF. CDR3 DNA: TGCGCCAGCAGCCAAGATCAAGGGACAGGGGGCTCGAAGTCCTACAATGAGCAGTTCTTC.

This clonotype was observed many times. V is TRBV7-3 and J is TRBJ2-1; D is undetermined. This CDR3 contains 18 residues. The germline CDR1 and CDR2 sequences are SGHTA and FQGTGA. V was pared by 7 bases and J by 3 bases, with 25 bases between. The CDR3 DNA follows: TGTGCCAGCAACGAGGAAAGTAAGTATTTGATCCTCTACAATGAGCAGTTCTTC. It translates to CASNEESKYLILYNEQFF.

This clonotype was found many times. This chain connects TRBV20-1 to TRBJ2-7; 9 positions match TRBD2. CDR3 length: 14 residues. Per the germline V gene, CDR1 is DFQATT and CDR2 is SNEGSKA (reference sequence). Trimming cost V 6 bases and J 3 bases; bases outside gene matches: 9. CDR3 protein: CSANLAGRHYEQYF. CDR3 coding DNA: TGCAGTGCCAATCTAGCGGGAAGACACTACGAGCAGTACTTC.

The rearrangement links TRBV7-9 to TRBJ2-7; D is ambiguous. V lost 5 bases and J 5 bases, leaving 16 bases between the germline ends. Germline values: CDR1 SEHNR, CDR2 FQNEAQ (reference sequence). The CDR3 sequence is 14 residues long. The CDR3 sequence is CASSPLWLVDEQYF. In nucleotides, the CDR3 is TGTGCCAGCAGCCCCCTGTGGCTAGTGGACGAGCAGTACTTC.

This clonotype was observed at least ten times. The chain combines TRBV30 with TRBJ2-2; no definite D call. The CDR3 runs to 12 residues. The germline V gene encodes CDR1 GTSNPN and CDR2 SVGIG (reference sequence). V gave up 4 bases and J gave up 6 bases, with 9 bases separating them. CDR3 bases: TGTGCCTGGATGGGCCCCGCCGGGGAGCTGTTTTTT. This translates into CAWMGPAGELFF.

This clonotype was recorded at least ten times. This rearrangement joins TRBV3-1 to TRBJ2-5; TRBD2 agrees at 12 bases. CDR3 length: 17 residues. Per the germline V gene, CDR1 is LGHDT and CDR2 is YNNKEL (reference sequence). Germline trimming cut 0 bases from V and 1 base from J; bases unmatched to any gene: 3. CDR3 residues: CASSQDGLAGPQETQYF. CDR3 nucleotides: TGTGCCAGCAGCCAAGATGGACTAGCGGGACCCCAAGAGACCCAGTACTTC.

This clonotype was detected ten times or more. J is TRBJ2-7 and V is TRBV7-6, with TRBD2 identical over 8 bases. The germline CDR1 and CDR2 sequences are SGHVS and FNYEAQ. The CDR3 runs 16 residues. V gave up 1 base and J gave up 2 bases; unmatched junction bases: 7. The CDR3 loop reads CASSLERTGGAYEQYF. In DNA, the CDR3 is TGTGCCAGCAGCTTAGAGCGGACCGGGGGGGCCTACGAGCAGTACTTC.

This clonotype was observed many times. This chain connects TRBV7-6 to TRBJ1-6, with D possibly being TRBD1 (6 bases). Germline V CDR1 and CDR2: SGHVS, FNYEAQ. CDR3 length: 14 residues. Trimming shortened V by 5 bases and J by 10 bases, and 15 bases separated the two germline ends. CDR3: CASSSDRLLSPLHF. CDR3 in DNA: TGTGCCAGCAGCAGCGACAGGCTCCTATCACCCCTCCACTTT.

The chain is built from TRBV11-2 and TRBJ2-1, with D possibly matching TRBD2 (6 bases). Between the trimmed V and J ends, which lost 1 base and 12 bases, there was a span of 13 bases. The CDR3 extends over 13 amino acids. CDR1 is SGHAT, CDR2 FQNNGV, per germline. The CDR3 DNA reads TGTGCCAGCAGCTTAGTCGGCCTAGCGCCGCAGTTCTTC. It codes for CASSLVGLAPQFF.

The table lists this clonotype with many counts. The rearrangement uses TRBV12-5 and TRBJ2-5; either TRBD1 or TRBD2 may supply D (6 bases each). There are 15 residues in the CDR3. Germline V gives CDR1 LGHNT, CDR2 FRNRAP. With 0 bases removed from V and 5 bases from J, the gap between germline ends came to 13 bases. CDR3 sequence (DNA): TGTGCTAGTGGTTTGGTACCGACAGGAGGGGAGACCCAGTACTTC. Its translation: CASGLVPTGGETQYF.

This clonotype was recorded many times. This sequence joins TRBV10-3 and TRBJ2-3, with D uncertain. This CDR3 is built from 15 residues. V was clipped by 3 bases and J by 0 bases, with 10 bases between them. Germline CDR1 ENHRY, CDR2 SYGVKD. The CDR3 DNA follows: TGTGCCATCAGTGACAGAGCCTCTAGCACAGATACGCAGTATTTT. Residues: CAISDRASSTDTQYF.

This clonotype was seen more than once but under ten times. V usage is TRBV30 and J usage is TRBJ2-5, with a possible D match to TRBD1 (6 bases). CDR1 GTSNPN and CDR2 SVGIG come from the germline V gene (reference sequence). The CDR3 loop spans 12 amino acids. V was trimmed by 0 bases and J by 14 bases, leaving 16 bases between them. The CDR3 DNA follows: TGTGCCTGGAGTGTTTCAGACAGGCGAGGATACTTC. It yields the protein CAWSVSDRRGYF.

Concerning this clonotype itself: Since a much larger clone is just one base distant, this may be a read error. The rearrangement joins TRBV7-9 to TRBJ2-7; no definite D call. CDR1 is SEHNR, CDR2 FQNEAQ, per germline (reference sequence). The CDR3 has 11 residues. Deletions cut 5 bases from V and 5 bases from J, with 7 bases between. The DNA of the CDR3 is TGTGCCAGCAGCCCAATCCACGAGCAGTACTTC. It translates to CASSPIHEQYF.